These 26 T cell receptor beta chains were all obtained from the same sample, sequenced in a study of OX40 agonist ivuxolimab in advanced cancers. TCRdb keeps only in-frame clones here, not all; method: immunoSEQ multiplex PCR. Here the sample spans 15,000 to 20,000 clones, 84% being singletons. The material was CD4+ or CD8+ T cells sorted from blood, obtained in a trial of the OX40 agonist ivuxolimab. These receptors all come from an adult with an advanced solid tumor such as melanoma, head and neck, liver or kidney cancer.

The CDR3 loop reads CASSVRWGTGGLNEQFF. The CDR3 region has the DNA TGTGCCAGCAGCGTCCGGTGGGGGACAGGGGGCCTCAATGAGCAGTTCTTC. The chain links TRBV11-2 to TRBJ2-1, with TRBD1 matching over 12 bases. Germline CDR1 is SGHAT and CDR2 is FQNNGV. The junction had 11 bases not matched to a gene; V was cut back by 5 bases and J by 6 bases. This CDR3 has 17 amino acids.

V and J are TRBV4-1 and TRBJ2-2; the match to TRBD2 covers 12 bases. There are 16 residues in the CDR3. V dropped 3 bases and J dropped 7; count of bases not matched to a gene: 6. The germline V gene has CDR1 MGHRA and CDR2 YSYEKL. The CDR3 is CASSHLAGGPGGELFF. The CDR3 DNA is TGCGCCAGCAGCCACCTAGCGGGAGGGCCTGGCGGGGAGCTGTTTTTT.

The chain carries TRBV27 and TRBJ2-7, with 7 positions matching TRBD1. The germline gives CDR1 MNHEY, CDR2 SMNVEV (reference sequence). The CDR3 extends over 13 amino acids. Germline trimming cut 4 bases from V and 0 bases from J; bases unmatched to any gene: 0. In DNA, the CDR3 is TGTGCCAGCAGTTGGACAGGCTCCTACGAGCAGTACTTC. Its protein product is CASSWTGSYEQYF.

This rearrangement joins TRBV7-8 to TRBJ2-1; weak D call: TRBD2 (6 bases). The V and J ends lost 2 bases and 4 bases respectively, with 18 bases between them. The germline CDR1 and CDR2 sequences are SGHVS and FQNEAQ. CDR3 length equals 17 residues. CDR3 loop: CASSLSARRGSYNEQFF. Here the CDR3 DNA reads TGTGCCAGCAGCTTATCCGCCCGGCGGGGCTCGTACAATGAGCAGTTCTTC.

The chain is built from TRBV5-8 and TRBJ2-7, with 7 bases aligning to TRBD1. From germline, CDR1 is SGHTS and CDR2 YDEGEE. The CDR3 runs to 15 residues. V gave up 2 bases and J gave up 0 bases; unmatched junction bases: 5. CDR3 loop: CASSFSGTVSYEQYF. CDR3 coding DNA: TGTGCCAGCAGCTTCTCCGGGACAGTCTCCTACGAGCAGTACTTC.

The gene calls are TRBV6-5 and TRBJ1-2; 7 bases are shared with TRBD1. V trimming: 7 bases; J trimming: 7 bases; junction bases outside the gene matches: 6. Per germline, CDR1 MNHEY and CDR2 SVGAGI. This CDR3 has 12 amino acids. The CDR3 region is CASTDRQGGYTF. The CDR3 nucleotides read TGTGCCAGCACAGACAGACAGGGTGGCTACACCTTC.

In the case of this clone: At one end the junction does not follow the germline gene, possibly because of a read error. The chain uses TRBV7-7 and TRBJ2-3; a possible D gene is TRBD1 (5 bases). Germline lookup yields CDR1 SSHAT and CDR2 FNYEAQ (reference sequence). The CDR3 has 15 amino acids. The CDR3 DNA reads TGTGCTAGCAGCCCTCTCGGGTTTGGGGCGGATACGCAGTATTTT. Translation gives CASSPLGFGADTQYF.

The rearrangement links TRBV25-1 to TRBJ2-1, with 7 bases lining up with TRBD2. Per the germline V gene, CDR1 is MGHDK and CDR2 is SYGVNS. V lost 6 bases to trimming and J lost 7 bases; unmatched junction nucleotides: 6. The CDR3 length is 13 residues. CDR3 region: CASREGGMNEQFF. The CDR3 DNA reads TGTGCCAGCAGAGAGGGAGGGATGAATGAGCAGTTCTTC.

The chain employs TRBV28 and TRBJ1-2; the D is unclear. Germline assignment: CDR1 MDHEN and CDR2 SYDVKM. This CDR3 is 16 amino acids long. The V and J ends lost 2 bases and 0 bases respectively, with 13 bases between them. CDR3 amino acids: CASSLLGGRTNYGYTF. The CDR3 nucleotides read TGTGCCAGCAGTTTACTGGGCGGACGGACTAACTATGGCTACACCTTC.

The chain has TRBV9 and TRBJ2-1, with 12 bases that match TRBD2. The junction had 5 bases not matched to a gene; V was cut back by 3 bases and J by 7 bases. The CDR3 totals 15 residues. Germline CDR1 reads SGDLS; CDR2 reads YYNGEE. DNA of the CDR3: TGTGCCAGCAGCGCATCTAGCGGGGGGGCAAATGAGCAGTTCTTC. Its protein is CASSASSGGANEQFF.

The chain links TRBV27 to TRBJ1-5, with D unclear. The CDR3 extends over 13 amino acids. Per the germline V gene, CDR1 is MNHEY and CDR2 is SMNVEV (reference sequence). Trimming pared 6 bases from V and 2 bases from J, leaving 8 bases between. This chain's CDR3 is CASRSRGNQPQHF. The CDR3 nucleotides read TGTGCCAGCAGATCCCGGGGCAATCAGCCCCAGCATTTT.

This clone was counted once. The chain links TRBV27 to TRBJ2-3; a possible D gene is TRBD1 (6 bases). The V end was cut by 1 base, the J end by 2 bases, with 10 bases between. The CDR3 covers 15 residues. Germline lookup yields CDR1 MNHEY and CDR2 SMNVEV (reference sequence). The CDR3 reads CASSLYRASTDTQYF. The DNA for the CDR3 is TGTGCCAGCAGTTTATACAGGGCTTCCACAGATACGCAGTATTTT.

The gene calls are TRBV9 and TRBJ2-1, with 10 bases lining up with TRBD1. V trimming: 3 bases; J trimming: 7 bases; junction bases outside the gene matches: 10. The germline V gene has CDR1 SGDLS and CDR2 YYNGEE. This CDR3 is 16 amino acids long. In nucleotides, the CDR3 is TGTGCCAGCAGCGGAAAGACAGGGGGCTTGCGGAATGAGCAGTTCTTC. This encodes CASSGKTGGLRNEQFF.

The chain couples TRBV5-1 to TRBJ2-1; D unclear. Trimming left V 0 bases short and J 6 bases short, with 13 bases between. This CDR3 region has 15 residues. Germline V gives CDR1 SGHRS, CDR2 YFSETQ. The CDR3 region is CASSLAEERLNEQFF. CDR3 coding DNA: TGCGCCAGCAGCTTGGCCGAGGAACGCCTCAATGAGCAGTTCTTC.

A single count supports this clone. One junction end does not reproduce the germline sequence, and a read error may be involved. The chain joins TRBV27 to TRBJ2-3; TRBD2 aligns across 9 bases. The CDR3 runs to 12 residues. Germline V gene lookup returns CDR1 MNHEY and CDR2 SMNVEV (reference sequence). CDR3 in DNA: TGTGCCAGCAGTTTACTAGCGGGGTCGCGGGTTTTT. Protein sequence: CASSLLAGSRVF.

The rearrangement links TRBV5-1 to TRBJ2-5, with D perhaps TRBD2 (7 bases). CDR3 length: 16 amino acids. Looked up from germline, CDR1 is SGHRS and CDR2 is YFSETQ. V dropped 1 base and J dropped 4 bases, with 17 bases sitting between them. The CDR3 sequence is CASSLTPQGGGETQYF. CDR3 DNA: TGCGCCAGCAGCTTGACCCCACAGGGAGGGGGAGAGACCCAGTACTTC.

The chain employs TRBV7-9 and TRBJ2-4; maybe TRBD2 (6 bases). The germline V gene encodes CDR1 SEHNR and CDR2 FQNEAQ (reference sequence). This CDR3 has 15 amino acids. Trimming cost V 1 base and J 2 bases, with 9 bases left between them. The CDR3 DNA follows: TGTGCCAGCAGCTTAGGGGGCGGGACCAAAAACATTCAGTACTTC. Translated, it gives CASSLGGGTKNIQYF.

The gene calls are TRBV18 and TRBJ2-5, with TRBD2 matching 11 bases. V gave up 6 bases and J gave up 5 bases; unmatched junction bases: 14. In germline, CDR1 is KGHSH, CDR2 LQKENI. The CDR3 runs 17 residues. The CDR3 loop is CASSPGLAGGPRETQYF. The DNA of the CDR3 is TGTGCCAGCTCCCCGGGGCTAGCGGGGGGCCCTCGCGAGACCCAGTACTTC.

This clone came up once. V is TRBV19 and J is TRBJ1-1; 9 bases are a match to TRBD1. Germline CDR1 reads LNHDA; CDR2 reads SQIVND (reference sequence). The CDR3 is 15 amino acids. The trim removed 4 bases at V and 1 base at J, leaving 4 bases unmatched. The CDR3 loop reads CASSRDREGNTEAFF. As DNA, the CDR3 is TGTGCCAGTAGTAGGGACAGGGAAGGGAACACTGAAGCTTTCTTT. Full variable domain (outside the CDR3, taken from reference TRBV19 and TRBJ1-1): DGGITQSPKYLFRKEGQNVTLSCEQNLNHDAMYWYRQDPGQGLRLIYYSQIVNDFQKGDIAEGYSVSREKKESFPLTVTSAQKNPTAFYLCASSRDREGNTEAFFGQGTRLTVV.

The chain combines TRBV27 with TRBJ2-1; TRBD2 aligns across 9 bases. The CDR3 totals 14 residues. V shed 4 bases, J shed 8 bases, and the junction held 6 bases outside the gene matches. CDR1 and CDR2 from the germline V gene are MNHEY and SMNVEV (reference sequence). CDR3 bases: TGTGCCAGCAGTTCAGGGACTAGCTGGGATGAGCAGTTCTTC. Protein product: CASSSGTSWDEQFF.

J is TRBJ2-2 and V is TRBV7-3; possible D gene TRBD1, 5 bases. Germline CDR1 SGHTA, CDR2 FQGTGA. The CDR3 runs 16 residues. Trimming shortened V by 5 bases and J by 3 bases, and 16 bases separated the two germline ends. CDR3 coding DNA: TGTGCCAGCAGCCTAAAACAGGCACGGGACACCGGGGAGCTGTTTTTT. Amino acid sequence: CASSLKQARDTGELFF.

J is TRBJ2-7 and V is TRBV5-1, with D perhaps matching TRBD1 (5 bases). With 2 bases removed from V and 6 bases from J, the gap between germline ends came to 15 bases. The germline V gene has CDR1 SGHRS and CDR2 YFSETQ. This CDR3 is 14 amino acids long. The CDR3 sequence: CASSFRAGLSEQYF. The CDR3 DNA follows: TGCGCCAGCAGCTTCCGCGCAGGGTTAAGCGAGCAGTACTTC.

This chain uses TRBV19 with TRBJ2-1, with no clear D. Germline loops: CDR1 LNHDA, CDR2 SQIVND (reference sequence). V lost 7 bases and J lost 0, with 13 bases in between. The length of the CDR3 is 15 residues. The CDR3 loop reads CASTLGVFSYNEQFF. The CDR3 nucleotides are TGTGCCAGTACCCTTGGGGTGTTCTCCTACAATGAGCAGTTCTTC.

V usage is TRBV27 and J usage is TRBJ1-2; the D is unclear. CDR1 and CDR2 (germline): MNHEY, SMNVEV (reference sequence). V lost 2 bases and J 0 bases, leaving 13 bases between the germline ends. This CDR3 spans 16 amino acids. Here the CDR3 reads CASSLKGRGANYGYTF. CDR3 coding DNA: TGTGCCAGCAGTTTAAAGGGTCGGGGAGCTAACTATGGCTACACCTTC.

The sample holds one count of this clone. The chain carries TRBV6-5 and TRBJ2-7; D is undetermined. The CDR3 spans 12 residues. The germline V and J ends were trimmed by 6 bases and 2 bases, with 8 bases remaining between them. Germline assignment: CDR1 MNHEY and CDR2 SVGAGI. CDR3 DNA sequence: TGTGCCAGCAGCGGCCGAGCCTACGAGCAGTACTTC. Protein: CASSGRAYEQYF.

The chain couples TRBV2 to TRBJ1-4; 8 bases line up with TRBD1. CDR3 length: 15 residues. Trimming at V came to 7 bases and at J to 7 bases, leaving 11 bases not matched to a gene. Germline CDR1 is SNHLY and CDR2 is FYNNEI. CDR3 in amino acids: CASTSSDRGSEKLFF. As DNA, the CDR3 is TGTGCCAGCACATCCTCCGACAGGGGAAGTGAAAAACTGTTTTTT.